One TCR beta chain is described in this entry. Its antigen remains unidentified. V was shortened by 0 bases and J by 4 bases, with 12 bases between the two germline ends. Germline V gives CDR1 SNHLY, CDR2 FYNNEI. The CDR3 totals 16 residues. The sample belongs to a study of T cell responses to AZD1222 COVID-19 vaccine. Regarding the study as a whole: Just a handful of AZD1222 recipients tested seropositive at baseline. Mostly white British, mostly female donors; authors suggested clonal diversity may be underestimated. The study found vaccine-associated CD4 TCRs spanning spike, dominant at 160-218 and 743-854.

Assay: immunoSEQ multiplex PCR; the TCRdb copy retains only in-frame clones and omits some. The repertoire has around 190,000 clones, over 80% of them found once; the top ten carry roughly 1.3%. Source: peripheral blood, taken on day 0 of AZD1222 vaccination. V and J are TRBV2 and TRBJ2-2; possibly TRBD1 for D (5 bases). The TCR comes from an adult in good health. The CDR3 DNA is TGTGCCAGCAGTGAAGCGGGGCAGGCCTCCACCGGGGAGCTGTTTTTT. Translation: CASSEAGQASTGELFF. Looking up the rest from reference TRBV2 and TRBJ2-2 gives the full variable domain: EPEVTQTPSHQVTQMGQEVILRCVPISNHLYFYWYRQILGQKVEFLVSFYNNEISEKSEIFDDQFSVERPDGSNFTLKIRSTKLEDSAMYFCASSEAGQASTGELFFGEGSRLTVL.